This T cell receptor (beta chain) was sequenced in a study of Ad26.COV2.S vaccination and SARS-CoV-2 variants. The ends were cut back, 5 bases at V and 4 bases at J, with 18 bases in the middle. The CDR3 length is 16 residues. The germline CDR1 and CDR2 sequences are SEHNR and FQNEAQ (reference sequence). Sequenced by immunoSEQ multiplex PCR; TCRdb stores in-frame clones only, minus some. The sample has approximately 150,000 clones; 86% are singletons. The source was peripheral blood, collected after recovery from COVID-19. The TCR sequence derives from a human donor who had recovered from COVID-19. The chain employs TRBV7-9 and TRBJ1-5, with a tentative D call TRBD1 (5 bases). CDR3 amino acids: CASSPNSLDSNQPQHF. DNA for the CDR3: TGTGCCAGCAGCCCAAATAGCTTAGACAGTAATCAGCCCCAGCATTTT.